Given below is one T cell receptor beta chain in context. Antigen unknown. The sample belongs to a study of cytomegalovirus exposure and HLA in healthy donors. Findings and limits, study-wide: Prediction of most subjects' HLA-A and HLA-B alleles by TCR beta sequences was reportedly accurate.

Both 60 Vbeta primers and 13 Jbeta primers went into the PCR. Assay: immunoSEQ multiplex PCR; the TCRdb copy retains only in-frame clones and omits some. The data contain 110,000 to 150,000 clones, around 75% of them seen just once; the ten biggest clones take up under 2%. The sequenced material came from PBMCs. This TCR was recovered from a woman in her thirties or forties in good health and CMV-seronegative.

The CDR3 region has the DNA TGCGCCAGCAGCCAAGGAGGGCGAAAGACTGAAGCTTTCTTT. This sequence encodes CASSQGGRKTEAFF. The chain combines TRBV4-1 with TRBJ1-1; the D is unclear. V was pared by 1 base and J by 5 bases, with 11 bases between. The CDR3 has 14 residues. Per germline, CDR1 MGHRA and CDR2 YSYEKL.